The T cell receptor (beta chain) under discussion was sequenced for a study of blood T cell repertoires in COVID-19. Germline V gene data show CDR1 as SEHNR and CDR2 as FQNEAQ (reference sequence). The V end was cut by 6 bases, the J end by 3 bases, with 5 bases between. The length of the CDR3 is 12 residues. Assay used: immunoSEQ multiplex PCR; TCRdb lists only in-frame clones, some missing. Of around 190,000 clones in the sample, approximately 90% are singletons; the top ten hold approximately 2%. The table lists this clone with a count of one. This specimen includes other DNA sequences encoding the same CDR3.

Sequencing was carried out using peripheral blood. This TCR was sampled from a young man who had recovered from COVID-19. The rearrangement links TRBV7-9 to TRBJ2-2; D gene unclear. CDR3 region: CASSRDTGELFF. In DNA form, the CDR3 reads TGTGCCAGCAGTCGGGACACCGGGGAGCTGTTTTTT.